These 28 T cell receptor beta chains share one sample of origin, sequenced in a study of T cell responses to AZD1222 COVID-19 vaccine. Profiling relied on immunoSEQ multiplex PCR, and the TCRdb table lists in-frame clones only, not all of them. Among tens of thousands of clones, roughly 89% were seen once, and the ten largest hold roughly 5.6%. Source: peripheral blood, taken on day 0 of MenACWY control vaccination. The receptors stem from an adult in good health.

The chain joins TRBV9 to TRBJ2-1, with 10 bases aligning to TRBD2. The germline CDR1 and CDR2 sequences are SGDLS and YYNGEE. This CDR3 has 19 amino acids. Trimming removed 0 bases from V and 4 bases from J; junction bases left unmatched: 13. The CDR3 DNA is TGTGCCAGCAGCGTAGGGATGACGGGACTAGCGTTGGGTTACAATGAGCAGTTCTTC. It is translated as CASSVGMTGLALGYNEQFF.

The chain employs TRBV14 and TRBJ1-1; D gene ambiguous. V was clipped by 0 bases and J by 9 bases, with 11 bases between them. The CDR3 length is 13 residues. Per germline, CDR1 SGHDN and CDR2 FVKESK. CDR3 in amino acids: CASSQDWAAQAFF. For the CDR3, the DNA is TGTGCCAGCAGCCAAGATTGGGCAGCCCAAGCTTTCTTT.

The chain employs TRBV7-2 and TRBJ1-5; D unresolved. The CDR3 loop spans 13 amino acids. CDR1 and CDR2 from the germline V gene are SGHTA and FQGNSA. V was pared by 2 bases and J by 7 bases, with 9 bases between. In DNA, the CDR3 is TGTGCCAGCAGCTTACAGGACGGGCAGCCCCAGCATTTT. This encodes CASSLQDGQPQHF.

The J gene is TRBJ1-5, the V gene TRBV28, with D unclear. Trimming removed 3 bases at V and 1 base at J, with 7 bases between. CDR1 is MDHEN and CDR2 is SYDVKM in the germline V gene. This CDR3 region has 14 residues. CDR3 sequence (DNA): TGTGCCAGCAGTTTGTTTCTAAGCAATCAGCCCCAGCATTTT. Translation gives CASSLFLSNQPQHF.

This rearrangement joins TRBV10-3 to TRBJ1-5; D might be TRBD1 (5 bases). The CDR3 contains 14 residues. With 6 bases removed from V and 2 bases from J, the gap between germline ends came to 11 bases. Germline CDR1 is ENHRY and CDR2 is SYGVKD. Written as DNA, the CDR3 is TGTGCCATCAGGGGAGACAGTGGCAATCAGCCCCAGCATTTT. Residues: CAIRGDSGNQPQHF.

This clone has only one observation. The CDR3 DNA follows: TGTGCCAGCAGTTCCAGGATTAATGAAAAACTGTTTTTT. It encodes CASSSRINEKLFF. The V gene is TRBV6-6, the J gene TRBJ1-4; D gene unclear. Germline V lookup: CDR1 MNHNY, CDR2 SVGAGI (reference sequence). This CDR3 comprises 13 residues. V was cut by 4 bases and J by 4 bases, with 7 bases left in between.

V usage is TRBV7-8 and J usage is TRBJ1-6, with 11 bases fitting TRBD1. The CDR3 covers 16 residues. CDR1 is SGHVS, CDR2 FQNEAQ, per germline. J was trimmed by 9 bases and V by 1 base; bases with no gene match: 5. The CDR3 loop reads CASSLGDRGSFSPLHF. The CDR3 DNA reads TGTGCCAGCAGCTTAGGGGACAGGGGGTCTTTTTCACCCCTCCACTTT.

This clone is a singleton in its sample. Distinct nucleotide sequences in the sample also encode this CDR3. This sequence joins TRBV4-1 and TRBJ1-2; D possibly corresponds to TRBD1 (5 bases). Trimming took off 0 bases at V and 3 bases at J, with 11 bases between the two ends. This CDR3 is 15 amino acids long. In germline, CDR1 is MGHRA, CDR2 YSYEKL. CDR3 nucleotide sequence: TGCGCCAGCAGCCAAGAACGGGGGGTAGACTATGGCTACACCTTC. It yields the protein CASSQERGVDYGYTF.

The chain couples TRBV27 to TRBJ2-7; a possible D gene is TRBD1 (5 bases). CDR1 and CDR2 (germline): MNHEY, SMNVEV (reference sequence). With 2 bases removed from V and 4 bases from J, the gap between germline ends came to 12 bases. This CDR3 has 14 amino acids. In DNA, the CDR3 is TGTGCCAGCAGTTTAAAGGGGCACCAGTACGAGCAGTACTTC. It yields the protein CASSLKGHQYEQYF.

V gene TRBV10-3 combines with J gene TRBJ1-1; D perhaps matches TRBD1 (5 bases). Germline V gives CDR1 ENHRY, CDR2 SYGVKD. The length of the CDR3 is 13 residues. Between the trimmed V and J ends, which lost 8 bases and 1 base, there was a span of 11 bases. The CDR3 is CAIRGLPNTEAFF. The DNA of the CDR3 is TGTGCCATCCGGGGGTTACCGAACACTGAAGCTTTCTTT.

The rearrangement uses TRBV6-1 and TRBJ2-5; D might be TRBD2 (6 bases). The CDR3 is 14 amino acids. Germline CDR1 is MNHNS and CDR2 is SASEGT. V gave up 2 bases and J gave up 3 bases, with 10 bases separating them. CDR3 sequence: CASSEYGGEETQYF. DNA of the CDR3: TGTGCCAGCAGTGAATATGGCGGGGAAGAGACCCAGTACTTC.

This chain connects TRBV2 to TRBJ1-1; D call uncertain. The germline V and J ends were trimmed by 2 bases and 4 bases, with 8 bases remaining between them. Looked up from germline, CDR1 is SNHLY and CDR2 is FYNNEI. The CDR3 contains 13 residues. This chain's CDR3 is CASSEREGTEAFF. DNA for the CDR3: TGTGCCAGCAGTGAAAGGGAGGGCACTGAAGCTTTCTTT.

This sequence joins TRBV18 and TRBJ2-1; TRBD2 agrees at 12 bases. CDR1 and CDR2 (germline): KGHSH, LQKENI. The CDR3 totals 15 residues. V lost 5 bases, J lost 4 bases, and 3 bases stayed unmatched. CDR3 region: CASSSTSGRYNEQFF. CDR3 DNA: TGTGCCAGCTCAAGTACTAGCGGGAGGTACAATGAGCAGTTCTTC. Filled out from reference TRBV18 and TRBJ2-1, the complete variable domain reads NAGVMQNPRHLVRRRGQEARLRCSPMKGHSHVYWYRQLPEEGLKFMVYLQKENIIDESGMPKERFSAEFPKEGPSILRIQQVVRGDSAAYFCASSSTSGRYNEQFFGPGTRLTVL.

This clone was seen more than once but under ten times. The genes are TRBV18 and TRBJ1-2; perhaps TRBD1 as D (5 bases). V lost 1 base, J lost 5 bases, and 17 bases lay in between. CDR3 size: 16 residues. Germline V gene sequence: CDR1 KGHSH, CDR2 LQKENI. CDR3 sequence: CASSPHFQGLSYGYTF. The CDR3, as DNA: TGTGCCAGCTCACCACATTTCCAGGGACTCTCTTATGGCTACACCTTC.

The rearrangement joins TRBV2 to TRBJ2-1, with 14 bases lining up with TRBD2. Germline CDR1 reads SNHLY; CDR2 reads FYNNEI. The junction had 8 bases not matched to a gene; V was cut back by 6 bases and J by 10 bases. The CDR3 totals 15 residues. The CDR3 nucleotides are TGTGCCAGCAGGAAGGGACTAGCGGGAGTGGACGAGCAGTTCTTC. Protein sequence: CASRKGLAGVDEQFF.

V is TRBV2 and J is TRBJ2-2; 10 bases are a match to TRBD2. Trimming removed 7 bases from V and 4 bases from J; junction bases left unmatched: 9. CDR1 and CDR2 from the germline V gene are SNHLY and FYNNEI. The CDR3 contains 16 residues. CDR3 sequence reads: CASTPRPSGGTGELFF. CDR3 sequence (DNA): TGTGCCAGCACCCCTCGGCCTAGCGGGGGCACCGGGGAGCTGTTTTTT.

This chain uses TRBV7-2 with TRBJ2-1, with 12 nucleotides matching TRBD2. This CDR3 contains 15 residues. Germline lookup yields CDR1 SGHTA and CDR2 FQGNSA. Trimming removed 5 bases from V and 2 bases from J; junction bases left unmatched: 1. The CDR3 DNA is TGTGCCAGCAGCGCTAGCGGGAGGGCCTACAATGAGCAGTTCTTC. Encoded protein: CASSASGRAYNEQFF. Full variable domain (outside the CDR3, taken from reference TRBV7-2 and TRBJ2-1): GAGVSQSPSNKVTEKGKDVELRCDPISGHTALYWYRQSLGQGLEFLIYFQGNSAPDKSGLPSDRFSAERTGGSVSTLTIQRTQQEDSAVYLCASSASGRAYNEQFFGPGTRLTVL.

The rearrangement links TRBV4-1 to TRBJ2-7; TRBD2 matches 11 bases. Trimming took 0 bases from V and 1 from J; bases not matched to a gene: 5. Germline lookup yields CDR1 MGHRA and CDR2 YSYEKL. This CDR3 has 17 amino acids. The CDR3 reads CASSQDATSGASYEQYF. DNA of the CDR3: TGCGCCAGCAGCCAAGACGCGACTAGCGGGGCTTCCTACGAGCAGTACTTC.

This clone is a singleton in its sample. This chain joins TRBV14 and TRBJ1-2; 9 positions match TRBD1. Germline CDR1 is SGHDN and CDR2 is FVKESK. CDR3 length: 15 residues. V shed 3 bases, J shed 8 bases, and the junction held 10 bases outside the gene matches. The CDR3 reads CASSQSDRGEKGYTF. The CDR3 DNA is TGTGCCAGCAGCCAGTCGGACAGGGGAGAGAAGGGCTACACCTTC.

V usage is TRBV28 and J usage is TRBJ1-6; 7 bases agree with TRBD1. Trimming took 4 bases from V and 0 from J; bases not matched to a gene: 9. Germline V gene data show CDR1 as MDHEN and CDR2 as SYDVKM. The CDR3 runs 18 residues. The CDR3 nucleotides read TGTGCCAGCAGTTCCCCACGGGACAGTCCCTCCTATAATTCACCCCTCCACTTT. Translation: CASSSPRDSPSYNSPLHF.

Only a few counts were recorded for this clone. The chain combines TRBV11-3 with TRBJ2-1; possible D gene TRBD1, 6 bases. Germline CDR1 SGHNT, CDR2 YENEEA. The CDR3 sequence is 13 residues long. Trimming removed 4 bases from V and 10 bases from J, with 14 bases in between. The chain's CDR3 is CASSSNRVGEQFF. DNA for the CDR3: TGTGCCAGCAGCTCCAACAGGGTAGGGGAGCAGTTCTTC. The full variable domain, in which reference TRBV11-3 and TRBJ2-1 provide the parts outside the CDR3, is EAGVVQSPRYKIIEKKQPVAFWCNPISGHNTLYWYLQNLGQGPELLIRYENEEAVDDSQLPKDRFSAERLKGVDSTLKIQPAELGDSAVYLCASSSNRVGEQFFGPGTRLTVL.

This chain links TRBV6-2 or TRBV6-3 with TRBJ2-3; 12 bases map to TRBD2. The CDR3 is 16 amino acids. The V segment lost 2 bases and the J segment 0 bases; nucleotides outside the gene matches: 0. From germline, CDR1 is MNHEY and CDR2 SVGEGT. CDR3 in amino acids: CASSYGLAGSTDTQYF. The CDR3 DNA is TGTGCCAGCAGTTACGGACTAGCGGGGAGCACAGATACGCAGTATTTT.

In DNA, the CDR3 is TGTGCCAGCAGCTCTAGCGGGAGTCACCCAGATACGCAGTATTTT. It is translated as CASSSSGSHPDTQYF. The chain couples TRBV7-8 to TRBJ2-3; 10 bases match TRBD2. Germline lookup yields CDR1 SGHVS and CDR2 FQNEAQ. This CDR3 contains 15 residues. The junction had 5 bases not matched to a gene; V was cut back by 4 bases and J by 4 bases.

The gene calls are TRBV6-6 and TRBJ2-7; tentatively, D is TRBD2 (5 bases). V dropped 6 bases and J dropped 1 base, with 19 bases sitting between them. This CDR3 contains 16 residues. Germline-derived CDR1 and CDR2 are MNHNY and SVGAGI (reference sequence). The CDR3 DNA sequence: TGTGCCAGCAGCCCCCGGGGTGGGAGACTTTCCTACGAGCAGTACTTC. The encoded protein is CASSPRGGRLSYEQYF.

The chain has TRBV5-1 and TRBJ1-6; 7 bases line up with TRBD1. J was trimmed by 7 bases and V by 1 base; bases with no gene match: 5. Germline CDR1 and CDR2: SGHRS and YFSETQ. The CDR3 consists of 15 residues. Here the CDR3 reads CASSLPDRDNSPLHF. DNA for the CDR3: TGCGCCAGCAGCTTGCCTGACAGGGACAATTCACCCCTCCACTTT.

This chain uses TRBV19 with TRBJ1-5; D call uncertain. Looked up from germline, CDR1 is LNHDA and CDR2 is SQIVND (reference sequence). The CDR3 contains 13 residues. Trimming removed 3 bases at V and 5 bases at J, with 8 bases between. Here the CDR3 DNA reads TGTGCCAGTAGTATTGTCAGCTATCAGCCCCAGCATTTT. The encoded protein is CASSIVSYQPQHF.

The CDR3, as DNA: TGCGCCAGCAGACGAGACCAGGCGGGGTACGAGCAGTACTTC. Protein product: CASRRDQAGYEQYF. The V and J genes are TRBV5-1 and TRBJ2-7; D might be TRBD2 (6 bases). Trimming removed 5 bases at V and 4 bases at J, with 16 bases between. CDR3 length equals 14 residues. The germline CDR1 and CDR2 sequences are SGHRS and YFSETQ.

The chain carries TRBV9 and TRBJ1-6, with a weak D call TRBD1 (5 bases). The V end lost 3 bases, the J end lost 7 bases, and 11 bases lay between the germline ends. The germline V gene encodes CDR1 SGDLS and CDR2 YYNGEE. The CDR3 has 14 amino acids. The DNA for the CDR3 is TGTGCCAGCAGCGCCGGACAACCCAATTCACCCCTCCACTTT. Translated, it gives CASSAGQPNSPLHF.